This T cell receptor (beta chain) appears in the sequencing data of a study of glioma-infiltrating T cells after dendritic cell vaccination. The overall study: Glioblastoma patients came from Phase I and II dendritic cell vaccination trials. Study observations and caveats: TCR clonality showed no direct relationship with survival.

This clone came up once. Its specificity is not known. The PCR used 60 V beta and 13 J beta primers. TCRdb's copy holds only in-frame clones and misses some; the assay was immunoSEQ multiplex PCR. The data show roughly 98,000 clones, with 86% seen just once and approximately 14% held by the top ten. Trimming removed 3 bases at V and 7 bases at J, with 22 bases between. The germline CDR1 and CDR2 sequences are LNHNV and YYDKDF (reference sequence). This CDR3 is built from 16 residues. This sequence was found in a human donor with glioblastoma. The specimen was blood, collected before dendritic cell vaccination. The chain recombines TRBV15 with TRBJ2-7, with TRBD2 as a possible D gene (7 bases). CDR3 coding DNA: TGTGCCACCAGCAGTACCCTTCCCCGGGGGGCAAGGGAGCAGTACTTC. This translates into CATSSTLPRGAREQYF.